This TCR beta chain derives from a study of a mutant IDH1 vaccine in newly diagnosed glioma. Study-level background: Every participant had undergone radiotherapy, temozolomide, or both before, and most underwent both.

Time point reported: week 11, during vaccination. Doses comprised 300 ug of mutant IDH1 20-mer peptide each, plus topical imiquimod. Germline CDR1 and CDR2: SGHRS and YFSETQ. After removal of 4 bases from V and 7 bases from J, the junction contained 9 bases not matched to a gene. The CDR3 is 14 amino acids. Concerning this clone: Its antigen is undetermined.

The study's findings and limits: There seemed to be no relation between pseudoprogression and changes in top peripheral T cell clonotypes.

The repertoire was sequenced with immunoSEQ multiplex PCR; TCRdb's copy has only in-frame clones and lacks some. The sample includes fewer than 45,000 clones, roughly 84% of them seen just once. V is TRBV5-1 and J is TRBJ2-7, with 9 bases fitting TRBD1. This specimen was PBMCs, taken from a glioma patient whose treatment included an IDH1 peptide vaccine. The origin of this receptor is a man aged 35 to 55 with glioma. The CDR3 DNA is TGCGCCAGCAGCCTTACAGGGGGCGCCAGGGAGCAGTACTTC. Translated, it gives CASSLTGGAREQYF.